The text below deals with one T cell receptor beta chain. The sample comes from a study of PD-L1 blockade in urothelial cancer. Study background: Most patients, about nine tenths of the roughly 30, were males with bladder-origin cancer. Patients' prior chemotherapy regimens numbered 0 to 3.

Specified time point: pretreatment peripheral blood. Patients were living with locally advanced or metastatic urothelial carcinoma. The authors spiked synthetic TCR analog templates into each PCR. Using immunoSEQ multiplex PCR, the repertoire was profiled, and TCRdb retains in-frame clones only, with some absent. Of 90,000 or so clones listed, 90% are singletons. The CDR3 consists of 17 residues. Per germline, CDR1 MNHEY and CDR2 SMNVEV (reference sequence). V was clipped by 5 bases and J by 0 bases; unmatched bases: 13. V and J are TRBV27 and TRBJ2-7; the match to TRBD2 covers 7 bases. The sequencing here drew on PBMCs, taken around atezolizumab (anti-PD-L1) treatment. The sequence was obtained from a man aged 55 to 70 with urothelial cancer. The CDR3 is CASSPKTGTTFSYEQYF. In DNA form, the CDR3 reads TGTGCCAGCAGTCCGAAGACCGGGACTACCTTCTCCTACGAGCAGTACTTC.